This T cell receptor (beta chain) was profiled in a study of CD8+ T cells in alopecia areata. There are a few counts of this clone. cDNA reverse transcribed from extracted RNA served as the sequencing template. Profiling relied on immunoSEQ multiplex PCR, and the TCRdb table lists in-frame clones only, not all of them. The sample yields 170,000 or so clones, around 50% seen once. Noted treatment: oral pan-JAK inhibitor, 5-10 mg twice daily. V was cut by 3 bases and J by 4 bases, with 9 bases left in between. The CDR3 loop spans 13 amino acids. Germline values: CDR1 MNHEY, CDR2 SMNVEV (reference sequence).

The sequence was obtained from a human donor with alopecia areata. The V gene is TRBV27, the J gene TRBJ1-2; perhaps TRBD1 as D (5 bases). Sequenced material: CD8+ T cells sorted from blood, taken at week 24, from a patient treated with tofacitinib. The CDR3 protein is CASSFAGLYGYTF. In nucleotides, the CDR3 is TGTGCCAGCAGTTTCGCAGGGCTCTATGGCTACACCTTC.